The rows below give T cell receptor beta chains drawn from one sample of a study of T cells after yellow fever vaccination. TCRdb used MiXCR to reprocess the 5' RACE reads, holding one entry per CDR3 protein. The sample has about 230,000 distinct CDR3 sequences, 6.7% seen once. This material consisted of CD4+ T cells sorted from PBMCs, taken on the day of the yellow fever booster vaccination. These receptors were obtained from a man aged 25 to 45 who received the YFV17D yellow fever vaccine. Both conserved end residues are trimmed from each CDR3.

v_call: TRBV5-4
j_call: TRBJ2-4
cdr3_aa: ASSPGPPSPKNIQY

v_call: TRBV7-2
j_call: TRBJ1-5
cdr3_aa: ASGPGNQPQH

v_call: TRBV27
j_call: TRBJ2-4
cdr3_aa: ASGRLKQY

v_call: TRBV6-5
j_call: TRBJ1-2
cdr3_aa: ASSRPDSTNGYT

v_call: TRBV5-4
j_call: TRBJ2-5
cdr3_aa: ASSLGNPIEETQY

v_call: TRBV6-2/TRBV6-3
j_call: TRBJ2-2
cdr3_aa: ASSYERLGGLF

v_call: TRBV12-3/TRBV12-4
j_call: TRBJ1-3
cdr3_aa: ASSPTGSDSGNTIY

v_call: TRBV19
j_call: TRBJ2-3
cdr3_aa: ASKVRQGPLRQY

v_call: TRBV20-1
j_call: TRBJ2-7
cdr3_aa: SAQPGLAGGADEQY

v_call: TRBV7-9
j_call: TRBJ2-5
cdr3_aa: ASSFRATQY

v_call: TRBV6-5
j_call: TRBJ2-7
cdr3_aa: ASSSASLGRNEQY

v_call: TRBV20-1
j_call: TRBJ2-7
cdr3_aa: SARGSSLWEQY

v_call: TRBV3-1
j_call: TRBJ2-1
cdr3_aa: ASSQGGLRTSGYNEQF

v_call: TRBV12-3/TRBV12-4
j_call: TRBJ2-1
cdr3_aa: ASRGIFRYNEQF

v_call: TRBV29-1
j_call: TRBJ2-5
cdr3_aa: SSRLAGGLGETQY

v_call: TRBV20-1
j_call: TRBJ2-1
cdr3_aa: SANPPGLASNEQF

v_call: TRBV30
j_call: TRBJ2-5
cdr3_aa: AWSTQHYGRVQETQY

v_call: TRBV12-3/TRBV12-4
j_call: TRBJ2-3
cdr3_aa: ASSADRGRGYTQY

v_call: TRBV5-6
j_call: TRBJ2-4
cdr3_aa: AYQRGPSGNIQY

v_call: TRBV7-8
j_call: TRBJ2-7
cdr3_aa: ASQTSGFGEQY

v_call: TRBV20-1
j_call: TRBJ1-1
cdr3_aa: SAPGPTFFEAF

v_call: TRBV7-9
j_call: TRBJ2-5
cdr3_aa: ASSLGLAGAETQY

v_call: TRBV20-1
j_call: TRBJ2-3
cdr3_aa: SAILPGGTDTQY

v_call: TRBV23-1
j_call: TRBJ2-7
cdr3_aa: ASSHLRGWGAYEQY

v_call: TRBV20-1
j_call: TRBJ2-5
cdr3_aa: SARVSGSGETQY

v_call: TRBV24-1
j_call: TRBJ2-3
cdr3_aa: ATSANPTTSRADTQY

v_call: TRBV12-3/TRBV12-4
j_call: TRBJ1-3
cdr3_aa: ASSLQPGVSGNTIY

v_call: TRBV12-3/TRBV12-4
j_call: TRBJ2-1
cdr3_aa: ASSLMAGSGYNEQF

v_call: TRBV30
j_call: TRBJ2-7
cdr3_aa: AWSGVGYEQY

v_call: TRBV28
j_call: TRBJ2-4
cdr3_aa: ASSAKGGIQY

v_call: TRBV12-5
j_call: TRBJ2-7
cdr3_aa: ASGLTQSGTGHYEQY

v_call: TRBV5-6
j_call: TRBJ2-2
cdr3_aa: ASSLDDTGELF

v_call: TRBV2
j_call: TRBJ2-7
cdr3_aa: ASKDRGLMQY

v_call: TRBV5-1
j_call: TRBJ2-2
cdr3_aa: ASSRDRANTGELF

v_call: TRBV12-3/TRBV12-4
j_call: TRBJ1-1
cdr3_aa: ASSTLTGGLTEAF

v_call: TRBV18
j_call: TRBJ2-3
cdr3_aa: ASEGQGLSTDTQY

v_call: TRBV24-1
j_call: TRBJ2-3
cdr3_aa: ATSPDPGGTTDTQY